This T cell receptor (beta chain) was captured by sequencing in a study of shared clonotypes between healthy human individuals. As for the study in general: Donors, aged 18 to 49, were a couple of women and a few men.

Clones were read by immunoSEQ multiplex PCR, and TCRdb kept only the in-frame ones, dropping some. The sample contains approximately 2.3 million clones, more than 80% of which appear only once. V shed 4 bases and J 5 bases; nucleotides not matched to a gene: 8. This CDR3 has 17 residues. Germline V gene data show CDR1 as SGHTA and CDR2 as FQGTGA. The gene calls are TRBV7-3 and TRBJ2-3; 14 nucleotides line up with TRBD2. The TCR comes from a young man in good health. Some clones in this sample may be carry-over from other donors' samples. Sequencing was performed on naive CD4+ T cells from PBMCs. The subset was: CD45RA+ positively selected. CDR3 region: CASSSFGTSGSLDTQYF. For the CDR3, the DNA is TGTGCCAGCAGCTCCTTCGGGACTAGCGGGAGTTTAGATACGCAGTATTTT.